A selection of T cell receptor beta chains follows, all from one sample in a study of T cell responses to AZD1222 COVID-19 vaccine. TCRdb's copy holds only in-frame clones and misses some; the assay was immunoSEQ multiplex PCR. The sample lists about 170,000 clones, roughly 92% occurring once. Sequenced here: peripheral blood, sampled on day 0 of AZD1222 vaccination. Every receptor here comes from an adult in good health. The CDR3 runs from the conserved cysteine through the conserved F or W. D genes are given only for firm matches. Size is stated for part of the rows, as once, few or many counts, or as a class when the clone is expanded.

j_call	d_call	v_call	clone_size	cdr3_nt	cdr3_aa
TRBJ2-1	TRBD1	TRBV13	-	TGTGCCAGCAGCCCTCCGACAGGGGGCGGGAATGAGCAGTTCTTC	CASSPPTGGGNEQFF
TRBJ1-3	-	TRBV19	-	TGTGCCAGTAACCTGGGACGGCGCTCTGGAAACACCATATATTTT	CASNLGRRSGNTIYF
TRBJ2-1	-	TRBV7-9	-	TGTGCCAGCGGCCGGGAGGGGGCGAGCGATGAGCAGTTCTTC	CASGREGASDEQFF
TRBJ2-2	TRBD1	TRBV5-6	-	TGTGCCAGCACCCTGGGGACAGGGGGCTACACCGGGGAGCTGTTTTTT	CASTLGTGGYTGELFF
TRBJ1-5	-	TRBV6-2/TRBV6-3	-	TGTGCCAGCAGCTCGACAAATAGCAATCAGCCCCAGCATTTT	CASSSTNSNQPQHF
TRBJ1-6	-	TRBV3-1/TRBV3-2	-	TGTGCCAGCAGCGCAAGACATATTCGTAATTCACCCCTCCACTTT	CASSARHIRNSPLHF
TRBJ2-3	-	TRBV5-1	-	TGCGCCAGCAGCTTGGACCGGAGGGCCAGCACAGATACGCAGTATTTT	CASSLDRRASTDTQYF
TRBJ2-5	-	TRBV19	-	TGTGCCAGTAGTACAGGCGCCTCTCGGGAGACCCAGTACTTC	CASSTGASRETQYF
TRBJ2-2	TRBD1	TRBV28	-	TGTGCCAGCAGCCCAGGTGGGACAGGGGCTAGGGAGCTGTTTTTT	CASSPGGTGARELFF
TRBJ1-5	-	TRBV29-1	-	TGCAGCGTACAGAAGGGGAATCAGCCCCAGCATTTT	CSVQKGNQPQHF
TRBJ1-2	-	TRBV30	-	TGTGCCTGGAGAGGGGGACCCTATGGCTACACCTTC	CAWRGGPYGYTF
TRBJ1-5	-	TRBV19	-	TGTGCCAGTAGTATAGTTCCCGACTCATATAGCAATCAGCCCCAGCATTTT	CASSIVPDSYSNQPQHF
TRBJ1-6	-	TRBV15	few	TGTGCCACCAGCAGAGGTGGAACCCAGGGGCGAGATTCACCCCTCCACTTT	CATSRGGTQGRDSPLHF
TRBJ1-2	-	TRBV6-1	-	TGTGCCAGCAGTGAAGGGATCAGGGGCTCGTCCGGCTACACCTTC	CASSEGIRGSSGYTF
TRBJ1-5	TRBD1	TRBV19	-	TGTGCCAGTAGTATAGGCCCCAGACAGGGGGGCAATCAGCCCCAGCATTTT	CASSIGPRQGGNQPQHF
TRBJ1-1	-	TRBV12-3/TRBV12-4	few	TGTGCCAGCAGTCTGGATAACACTGAAGCTTTCTTT	CASSLDNTEAFF
TRBJ1-2	TRBD1	TRBV27	few	TGTGCCAGCAGTTTTTGGGGACAGGGACCCTATGGCTACACCTTC	CASSFWGQGPYGYTF
TRBJ1-5	-	TRBV7-9	few	TGTGCCAGCAGCTTTGGACAGTCGAATCAGCCCCAGCATTTT	CASSFGQSNQPQHF
TRBJ1-1	-	TRBV27	-	TGTGCCAGCAGTTTATATGGGTCCACTGAAGCTTTCTTT	CASSLYGSTEAFF
TRBJ1-2	-	TRBV12-3/TRBV12-4	few	TGTGCCAGCAGAACAGGGTTTGGCTACACCTTC	CASRTGFGYTF
TRBJ1-5	TRBD1	TRBV2	-	TGTGCCAGCACTTGGACAGGCTCCAATCAGCCCCAGCATTTT	CASTWTGSNQPQHF
TRBJ2-1	-	TRBV19	-	TGTGCCAGTAGTATAGGCGACTGGGAGCAGTTCTTC	CASSIGDWEQFF
TRBJ2-7	-	TRBV3-1/TRBV3-2	-	TGTGCCAGCAGCCAAGAATCGCGGGGCTCCTACGAGCAGTACTTC	CASSQESRGSYEQYF
TRBJ1-6	TRBD1	TRBV18	-	TGTGCCAGCTCACTTACGGACAGGGGTAATTCACCCCTCCACTTT	CASSLTDRGNSPLHF
TRBJ2-1	TRBD2	TRBV19	-	TGTGCTTCCGCGACTAGCGGTTACAATGAGCAGTTCTTC	CASATSGYNEQFF
TRBJ2-1	-	TRBV3-1/TRBV3-2	once	TGTGCCAGCAGCCATCTCGCGGTGGCCCAGTTCTTC	CASSHLAVAQFF
TRBJ2-3	TRBD2	TRBV9	few	TGTGCCAGCAGCGTAGGTGCGGGAGGGAAAGATACGCAGTATTTT	CASSVGAGGKDTQYF
TRBJ2-2	-	TRBV29-1	-	TGCAGCGGCCGCCGGGACACTTACACCGGGGAGCTGTTTTTT	CSGRRDTYTGELFF
TRBJ2-7	-	TRBV10-2	-	TGCGCCAGCACTCAGAGGCACGGGCTCGAGCAGTACTTC	CASTQRHGLEQYF
TRBJ2-7	-	TRBV6-1	-	TGTGCCAGCAGTGAAAAGGGCGGAAGCTCCTACGAGCAGTACTTC	CASSEKGGSSYEQYF
TRBJ1-2	-	TRBV5-5	-	TGTGCCAGCAGCTTGATGGCGGCAGCTAACTATGGCTACACCTTC	CASSLMAAANYGYTF
TRBJ2-5	TRBD1	TRBV5-1	-	TGCGCCAGCAGCTTCACAGGGGGCAGGGAGACCCAGTACTTC	CASSFTGGRETQYF
TRBJ1-1	TRBD1	TRBV7-9	once	TGTGCCAGCAGCTTCGGGACAGGGGGCGAAAACACTGAAGCTTTCTTT	CASSFGTGGENTEAFF
TRBJ2-1	TRBD2	TRBV9	-	TGTGCCAGCAGCGTATGGGAGGGTGAGCAGTTCTTC	CASSVWEGEQFF
TRBJ2-7	TRBD1	TRBV3-1/TRBV3-2	-	TGTGCCAGCAGCCTTTCGGGACAGGGGGAAAAGCAGTACTTC	CASSLSGQGEKQYF
TRBJ1-2	-	TRBV12-3/TRBV12-4	-	TGTGCCAGCAGTCCTCATCTATATGGCTACACCTTC	CASSPHLYGYTF
TRBJ1-6	-	TRBV12-3/TRBV12-4	-	TGTGCCAGCAGTCCGGATCCTATACCACCCCTCCACTTT	CASSPDPIPPLHF
TRBJ2-1	-	TRBV4-1	-	TGCGCCAGCAGCCAAGATAGCAGGACTACGCGTGAGCAGTTCTTC	CASSQDSRTTREQFF
TRBJ1-2	TRBD1	TRBV27	-	TGTGCCAGCAGTTCAGGGGGCCGCGGGGCTAATGGCTACACCTTC	CASSSGGRGANGYTF
TRBJ2-4	TRBD1	TRBV18	-	TGTGCCAGCTCATCCGGGACAGGGGACAACATTCAGTACTTC	CASSSGTGDNIQYF
TRBJ1-6	-	TRBV2	few	TGTGCCAGCACTCCAGCGGGGGGCATAAATTCACCCCTCCACTTT	CASTPAGGINSPLHF
TRBJ1-2	-	TRBV3-1/TRBV3-2	-	TGTGCCAGCAGCCAAGACTGGGGCTATGGCTACACCTTC	CASSQDWGYGYTF
TRBJ1-5	-	TRBV19	-	TGTGCCAGTAGTATCCTCCCAGGGGATACTCAGCCCCAGCATTTT	CASSILPGDTQPQHF
TRBJ1-2	-	TRBV19	-	TGTGCCAGTCTCGACAGCCCGCTAAACTATGGCTACACCTTC	CASLDSPLNYGYTF
TRBJ1-4	TRBD1	TRBV9	-	TGTGCCAGCAGCGTAGGTACAGGGGGCAGGTCTAATGAAAAACTGTTTTTT	CASSVGTGGRSNEKLFF
TRBJ2-7	-	TRBV27	once	TGTGCCAGCAGTTTGGGGCCAGGGAAACTCTACGAGCAGTACTTC	CASSLGPGKLYEQYF
TRBJ2-3	TRBD2	TRBV12-5	-	TGTGCTAGTGGTTTGGTAATAGCGGGGAGCACAGATACGCAGTATTTT	CASGLVIAGSTDTQYF
TRBJ2-2	-	TRBV7-3	-	TGTGCCAGCTCAGCTTATGCCGGGGTCGCCGGGGAGCTGTTTTTT	CASSAYAGVAGELFF
TRBJ2-7	TRBD1	TRBV10-3	once	TGTGCCATCAGCCGGGACAGGGGGGGCTACGAGCAGTACTTC	CAISRDRGGYEQYF
TRBJ2-3	-	TRBV27	-	TGTGCCAAAATCGACCGGGGTTTGACGACAGATACGCAGTATTTT	CAKIDRGLTTDTQYF
TRBJ2-7	-	TRBV11-2	-	TGTGCCAGCAGCCTTTTAGGGACTGGCTACGAGCAGTACTTC	CASSLLGTGYEQYF
TRBJ1-2	TRBD1	TRBV27	-	TGTGCCAGCAGTTTGTCAGGGGGCCATGGCTACACCTTC	CASSLSGGHGYTF
TRBJ1-1	-	TRBV19	-	TGTGCCAGTATGAGGGGGAACACTGAAGCTTTCTTT	CASMRGNTEAFF
TRBJ1-5	-	TRBV30	-	TGTGCCTGGAGTGGCCAGGGGAAACAGCCCCAGCATTTT	CAWSGQGKQPQHF
TRBJ2-3	TRBD2	TRBV4-2	once	TGTGCCAGCAGCCAAGGGACTAGCGGGAGTTTTAAGGGAGATACGCAGTATTTT	CASSQGTSGSFKGDTQYF
TRBJ2-1	TRBD2	TRBV7-2	-	TGTGCCAGCAGCCTGACTAGCGGGACCTACAATGAGCAGTTCTTC	CASSLTSGTYNEQFF
TRBJ2-2	-	TRBV9	-	TGTGCCAGCAGCCCCTTTGGGGCTGGCGGGACCCTCGGGGAGCTGTTTTTT	CASSPFGAGGTLGELFF
TRBJ1-1	-	TRBV4-1	-	TGCGCCAGCAGCCAAGGCCAAGGGCGGATTGAAGCTTTCTTT	CASSQGQGRIEAFF
TRBJ2-7	-	TRBV6-5	-	TGTGCCAGCAGTTATAAAGGCGAGCAGTACTTC	CASSYKGEQYF